The 18 T cell receptor beta chains listed next were all sequenced from one sample in a study of blood T cell repertoires in COVID-19. Clones were sequenced by immunoSEQ multiplex PCR, and TCRdb holds only the in-frame ones, with some missing. The sample holds tens of thousands of clones, 86% seen once. The sequenced sample was peripheral blood. These receptors were obtained from a man aged 50 or older with active or convalescent COVID-19.

The chain is built from TRBV6-5 and TRBJ2-5; D might be TRBD1 (6 bases). Germline loops: CDR1 MNHEY, CDR2 SVGAGI. The CDR3 contains 15 residues. The V end was cut by 5 bases, the J end by 5 bases, with 18 bases between. In nucleotides, the CDR3 is TGTGCCAGCAGTAAAACAGGGTTAAGAGGGGAGACCCAGTACTTC. This encodes CASSKTGLRGETQYF.

This clone has only one observation. The rearrangement uses TRBV7-2 and TRBJ1-3; TRBD1 might be the D (5 bases). With 1 base removed from V and 0 bases from J, the gap between germline ends came to 10 bases. Germline V gene data show CDR1 as SGHTA and CDR2 as FQGNSA. This CDR3 region has 16 residues. CDR3 amino acids: CASSLEGLSSGNTIYF. The CDR3 DNA is TGTGCCAGCAGCTTAGAGGGACTTTCCTCTGGAAACACCATATATTTT.

This chain joins TRBV5-1 and TRBJ2-7; 12 positions agree with TRBD1. Germline CDR1 SGHRS, CDR2 YFSETQ. The trim removed 3 bases at V and 5 bases at J, leaving 3 bases unmatched. The CDR3 extends over 14 amino acids. CDR3 loop: CASSWGQGADEQYV. The DNA of the CDR3 is TGCGCCAGCAGCTGGGGACAGGGGGCTGACGAGCAGTACGTC.

The chain employs TRBV2 and TRBJ2-3, with D possibly matching TRBD1 (6 bases). The CDR3 is 14 residues long. CDR1 is SNHLY, CDR2 FYNNEI, per germline. V was cut by 3 bases and J by 3 bases, with 10 bases left in between. This CDR3 reads CASSDRGVTDTQYF. CDR3 coding DNA: TGTGCCAGCAGTGACAGGGGCGTTACAGATACGCAGTATTTT. The full variable domain, rest sourced from reference TRBV2 and TRBJ2-3, is EPEVTQTPSHQVTQMGQEVILRCVPISNHLYFYWYRQILGQKVEFLVSFYNNEISEKSEIFDDQFSVERPDGSNFTLKIRSTKLEDSAMYFCASSDRGVTDTQYFGPGTRLTVL.

The V gene is TRBV5-1, the J gene TRBJ2-5; 8 nucleotides agree with TRBD2. V lost 5 bases and J lost 5; bases outside the gene matches: 8. The CDR3 is 14 residues long. CDR1 is SGHRS and CDR2 is YFSETQ in the germline V gene. CDR3: CASSPGGARETQYF. The CDR3 bases are TGCGCCAGCAGTCCCGGGGGGGCGAGGGAGACCCAGTACTTC.

This clone is a singleton in its sample. The chain combines TRBV7-2 with TRBJ2-5; TRBD1 agrees at 8 bases. This CDR3 is 15 amino acids long. Germline V CDR1 and CDR2: SGHTA, FQGNSA. The J segment lost 5 bases and the V segment lost 3 bases, leaving 8 bases of the junction unmatched. CDR3 nucleotides: TGTGCCAGCAGCTTTCAGCCAGGGGGCGGTGAGACCCAGTACTTC. Protein product: CASSFQPGGGETQYF.

This clone came up a few times. V and J are TRBV11-2 and TRBJ2-5; 11 bases are a match to TRBD2. The CDR3 extends over 17 amino acids. Germline CDR1 is SGHAT and CDR2 is FQNNGV. V shed 4 bases, J shed 4 bases, and the junction held 11 bases outside the gene matches. Here the CDR3 DNA reads TGTGCCAGCAGCTCTAATCTAGCGGGGGGATTGGGAGAGACCCAGTACTTC. It yields the protein CASSSNLAGGLGETQYF. Full variable domain (outside the CDR3, taken from reference TRBV11-2 and TRBJ2-5): EAGVAQSPRYKIIEKRQSVAFWCNPISGHATLYWYQQILGQGPKLLIQFQNNGVVDDSQLPKDRFSAERLKGVDSTLKIQPAKLEDSAVYLCASSSNLAGGLGETQYFGPGTRLLVL.

As to this clone: One junction end disagrees with the germline gene, perhaps due to a read error. The chain links TRBV6-5 to TRBJ2-3; D not certain. Germline V gene data show CDR1 as MNHEY and CDR2 as SVGAGI. This CDR3 is 12 amino acids long. CDR3 nucleotide sequence: TGTGCCAGCAGTTACATTGTGCCCCCCAGCGATTTT. This encodes CASSYIVPPSDF.

J is TRBJ1-2 and V is TRBV5-5; D is perhaps TRBD1 (5 bases). Germline V gives CDR1 SGHKS, CDR2 YYEKEE (reference sequence). The length of the CDR3 is 14 residues. Trimming took off 0 bases at V and 4 bases at J, with 10 bases between the two ends. The CDR3 region has the DNA TGTGCCAGCAGCTTGGATCAGGGTAGCTATGGCTACACCTTC. The encoded protein is CASSLDQGSYGYTF.

The chain joins TRBV2 to TRBJ1-2, with TRBD1 as a possible D gene (6 bases). This CDR3 region has 14 residues. Looked up from germline, CDR1 is SNHLY and CDR2 is FYNNEI. V dropped 1 base and J dropped 4 bases, with 10 bases sitting between them. The DNA for the CDR3 is TGTGCCAGCAGTGAAGTGGGACACCTCTATGGCTACACCTTC. Encoded protein: CASSEVGHLYGYTF.

The CDR3 DNA is TGTGCCATCAGCGTTGACAGATTAACTGGAAACACCATATATTTT. Its translation: CAISVDRLTGNTIYF. The chain is built from TRBV10-3 and TRBJ1-3, with D tentatively TRBD1 (5 bases). The CDR3 consists of 15 residues. CDR1 is ENHRY, CDR2 SYGVKD, per germline. Trimming removed 6 bases at V and 2 bases at J, with 14 bases between.

The V gene is TRBV5-4, the J gene TRBJ2-2; possibly TRBD1 for D (6 bases). CDR1 and CDR2 from the germline V gene are SGHNT and YYREEE (reference sequence). CDR3 length: 13 amino acids. The ends were cut back, 0 bases at V and 7 bases at J, with 7 bases in the middle. The CDR3 loop is CASSLDRDGELFF. CDR3 DNA: TGTGCCAGCAGCTTGGACAGGGACGGGGAGCTGTTTTTT.

This clone was seen a handful of times. This chain links TRBV6-5 with TRBJ1-6; D not certain. With 2 bases removed from V and 3 bases from J, the gap between germline ends came to 11 bases. Looked up from germline, CDR1 is MNHEY and CDR2 is SVGAGI. This CDR3 is built from 16 residues. The CDR3 is CASSYLSSFYNSPLHF. In DNA, the CDR3 is TGTGCCAGCAGTTACCTGAGCTCCTTCTATAATTCACCCCTCCACTTT.

The rearrangement joins TRBV7-8 to TRBJ2-7; D may be TRBD2 (5 bases). The germline CDR1 and CDR2 sequences are SGHVS and FQNEAQ. Trimming shortened V by 5 bases and J by 1 base, and 9 bases separated the two germline ends. The CDR3 is 13 residues long. CDR3 DNA sequence: TGTGCCAGCAGCCTCCGGGAATCCTACGAGCAGTACTTC. This codes for CASSLRESYEQYF. Using reference TRBV7-8 and TRBJ2-7 for the parts outside the CDR3, the full variable domain is GAGVSQSPRYKVAKRGQDVALRCDPISGHVSLFWYQQALGQGPEFLTYFQNEAQLDKSGLPSDRFFAERPEGSVSTLKIQRTQQEDSAVYLCASSLRESYEQYFGPGTRLTVT.

The V gene is TRBV5-1, the J gene TRBJ2-1; D might be TRBD1 (6 bases). From germline, CDR1 is SGHRS and CDR2 YFSETQ. Trimming removed 0 bases at V and 1 base at J, with 11 bases between. The CDR3 consists of 16 residues. In nucleotides, the CDR3 is TGCGCCAGCAGCTTGGAGGGGACACAATCCTACAATGAGCAGTTCTTC. This translates into CASSLEGTQSYNEQFF.

The chain carries TRBV7-2 and TRBJ1-5; D might be TRBD1 (6 bases). V lost 3 bases and J 5 bases, leaving 8 bases between the germline ends. Germline CDR1 and CDR2: SGHTA and FQGNSA. The CDR3 runs 13 residues. The CDR3 loop reads CASSLDRDQPQHF. The DNA for the CDR3 is TGTGCCAGCAGCTTGGACAGAGATCAGCCCCAGCATTTT.

The CDR3, as DNA: TGTGCCAGCAGCCCCGGGACTAGCGGGGGGGCCACTGAGCAGTTCTTC. This sequence encodes CASSPGTSGGATEQFF. This sequence joins TRBV7-7 and TRBJ2-1, with TRBD2 matching over 16 bases. J was trimmed by 9 bases and V by 5 bases; bases with no gene match: 7. The CDR3 extends over 16 amino acids. Germline CDR1 and CDR2: SSHAT and FNYEAQ (reference sequence).

The V gene is TRBV28, the J gene TRBJ1-6; 9 positions agree with TRBD1. The germline CDR1 and CDR2 sequences are MDHEN and SYDVKM. The CDR3 contains 15 residues. The trim removed 7 bases at V and 6 bases at J, leaving 7 bases unmatched. The CDR3 sequence: CASNSGQGSNSPLHF. DNA for the CDR3: TGTGCCAGCAACAGCGGACAGGGGAGTAATTCACCCCTCCACTTT.